These 32 T cell receptor beta chains were sequenced from one sample in a study of cytomegalovirus exposure and HLA in healthy donors. PCR used 60 Vbeta primers and 13 Jbeta primers. The data were produced by immunoSEQ multiplex PCR, yet TCRdb's version contains in-frame clones alone and is incomplete. Here the sample spans fewer than 250,000 clones, more than 75% being singletons. The sequenced sample consisted of PBMCs. The receptor source for this set is a woman between 50 and 59 years old in good health and CMV-seronegative.

The chain carries TRBV2 and TRBJ2-7; TRBD1 is a possible D gene (5 bases). Germline assignment: CDR1 SNHLY and CDR2 FYNNEI. The CDR3 runs 14 residues. The CDR3 DNA reads TGTGTCACACCGGAAGTTCCAGGGTCCTACGAGCAGTACTTC. Translating it yields CVTPEVPGSYEQYF.

This chain links TRBV7-3 with TRBJ2-7; weak D call: TRBD2 (6 bases). This CDR3 is built from 13 residues. Germline-derived CDR1 and CDR2 are SGHTA and FQGTGA. V was cut by 5 bases and J by 7 bases, with 15 bases left in between. CDR3 protein: CASSPLATGEQYF. Here the CDR3 DNA reads TGTGCCAGCAGCCCCCTAGCGACGGGGGAGCAGTACTTC.

The chain recombines TRBV4-1 with TRBJ2-1, with 9 bases matching TRBD1. Trimming at V came to 4 bases and at J to 6 bases, leaving 10 bases not matched to a gene. This CDR3 spans 16 amino acids. Looked up from germline, CDR1 is MGHRA and CDR2 is YSYEKL. This CDR3 is CASSRAGTGRINEQFF. The DNA for the CDR3 is TGCGCCAGCAGCCGCGCTGGGACAGGGAGGATCAATGAGCAGTTCTTC.

This clone was detected a few times. The chain has TRBV2 and TRBJ2-2; D may be TRBD1 (6 bases). Germline V gives CDR1 SNHLY, CDR2 FYNNEI. V lost 6 bases, J lost 0 bases, and 8 bases lay in between. The CDR3 contains 14 residues. As DNA, the CDR3 is TGTGCCAGCAGGGGGACAACGAACACCGGGGAGCTGTTTTTT. It yields the protein CASRGTTNTGELFF.

The chain uses TRBV29-1 and TRBJ1-2, with TRBD1 matching over 10 bases. Looked up from germline, CDR1 is SQVTM and CDR2 is ANQGSEA. This CDR3 region has 15 residues. Trimming cost V 4 bases and J 6 bases; bases outside gene matches: 11. CDR3 DNA: TGCAGCGTTGGAGGCATTTCGACAGGGGGCGATGGCTACACCTTC. Translated, it gives CSVGGISTGGDGYTF.

This chain connects TRBV4-2 to TRBJ1-5; unclear D gene. Germline assignment: CDR1 LGHNA and CDR2 YNFKEQ. V lost 0 bases to trimming and J lost 5 bases, with 14 bases between them. The CDR3 length is 16 residues. The CDR3 DNA reads TGTGCCAGCAGCCAAGAGTGGCTGTCGAGGGATCAGCCCCAGCATTTT. It specifies CASSQEWLSRDQPQHF.

The chain is built from TRBV11-3 and TRBJ2-2; TRBD1 might be the D (6 bases). Germline assignment: CDR1 SGHNT and CDR2 YENEEA. The CDR3 spans 17 residues. The V end was cut by 4 bases, the J end by 5 bases, with 20 bases between. The CDR3 DNA reads as TGTGCCAGCAGCTCCCTACGGACAGAAGCGAGGACCGGGGAGCTGTTTTTT. It translates to CASSSLRTEARTGELFF.

V usage is TRBV5-5 and J usage is TRBJ2-3, with a weak D call TRBD2 (6 bases). Germline V lookup: CDR1 SGHKS, CDR2 YYEKEE (reference sequence). The ends were cut back, 2 bases at V and 5 bases at J, with 18 bases in the middle. The CDR3 runs 16 residues. The CDR3: CASSFLAMGRGDTQYF. Written as DNA, the CDR3 is TGTGCCAGCAGCTTTCTAGCGATGGGGCGGGGAGATACGCAGTATTTT.

The chain links TRBV9 to TRBJ1-1, with 8 bases fitting TRBD1. Germline trimming cut 4 bases from V and 5 bases from J; bases unmatched to any gene: 4. This CDR3 has 13 amino acids. CDR1 is SGDLS, CDR2 YYNGEE, per germline. The chain's CDR3 is CASSFTGGTEAFF. The CDR3 nucleotides are TGTGCCAGCAGCTTCACAGGGGGGACTGAAGCTTTCTTT.

The CDR3 DNA reads as TGTGCCAGCAGTGAAGTGCGGACAGGGGGCGAATCCGGCTACACCTTC. Protein: CASSEVRTGGESGYTF. This chain links TRBV2 with TRBJ1-2; 11 bases match TRBD1. CDR1 is SNHLY and CDR2 is FYNNEI in the germline V gene. This CDR3 contains 16 residues. With 1 base clipped from V and 8 bases from J, the junction kept 9 bases outside the gene matches.

This clone was seen only once. The V and J genes are TRBV4-1 and TRBJ2-5; possibly TRBD2 for D (7 bases). Germline V lookup: CDR1 MGHRA, CDR2 YSYEKL. The CDR3 has 16 amino acids. V was shortened by 0 bases and J by 7 bases, with 18 bases between the two germline ends. The CDR3 DNA is TGCGCCAGCAGCCAAGATCTTGGGGGCCGGGGGGTGACCCAGTACTTC. Protein: CASSQDLGGRGVTQYF.

The chain links TRBV28 to TRBJ2-7, with D possibly matching TRBD2 (6 bases). The CDR3 consists of 14 residues. Deletions cut 5 bases from V and 0 bases from J, with 11 bases between. Germline V CDR1 and CDR2: MDHEN, SYDVKM. CDR3 loop: CASSLTRGSYEQYF. Written as DNA, the CDR3 is TGTGCCAGCAGTCTGACTAGGGGCTCCTACGAGCAGTACTTC.

This chain links TRBV9 with TRBJ2-2; maybe TRBD1 (6 bases). Trimming took 1 base from V and 7 from J, leaving 11 bases between them. The CDR3 runs to 14 residues. The germline V gene has CDR1 SGDLS and CDR2 YYNGEE. The CDR3 DNA reads TGTGCCAGCAGCGTAAGAGGGGGAAGCGGGGAGCTGTTTTTT. It is translated as CASSVRGGSGELFF.

V is TRBV5-1 and J is TRBJ1-1, with a weak D call TRBD1 (5 bases). V lost 1 base and J 4 bases, leaving 11 bases between the germline ends. This CDR3 contains 14 residues. Germline-derived CDR1 and CDR2 are SGHRS and YFSETQ. Written as DNA, the CDR3 is TGCGCCAGCAGCTTGTTTGGCCAGGGCACTGAAGCTTTCTTT. Residues: CASSLFGQGTEAFF.

The rearrangement uses TRBV2 and TRBJ1-2; D perhaps matches TRBD1 (6 bases). Trimming took 7 bases from V and 2 from J, leaving 14 bases between them. The CDR3 consists of 14 residues. Germline CDR1 is SNHLY and CDR2 is FYNNEI. CDR3 coding DNA: TGTGCCAGCACCCTGGGGGGGGGCAACTATGGCTACACCTTC. Translation: CASTLGGGNYGYTF.

This chain links TRBV5-6 with TRBJ1-3, with D perhaps matching TRBD1 (5 bases). Germline V lookup: CDR1 SGHDT, CDR2 YYEEEE. Trimming took 7 bases from V and 0 from J, leaving 14 bases between them. CDR3 length: 15 amino acids. The CDR3 DNA is TGTGCCAGCTCCAGGCGGGGGATCTCTGGAAACACCATATATTTT. This encodes CASSRRGISGNTIYF.

The rearrangement uses TRBV5-1 and TRBJ2-4, with 7 bases aligning to TRBD1. Germline CDR1 reads SGHRS; CDR2 reads YFSETQ. The trim removed 0 bases at V and 3 bases at J, leaving 6 bases unmatched. CDR3 size: 16 residues. CDR3 region: CASSLEGGGGKNIQYF. The CDR3 coding sequence is TGCGCCAGCAGCTTGGAAGGGGGCGGAGGCAAAAACATTCAGTACTTC.

Regarding this clone: Within the sample, other DNA sequences also encode this same CDR3. This chain links TRBV9 with TRBJ2-5, with 16 bases that match TRBD2. Looked up from germline, CDR1 is SGDLS and CDR2 is YYNGEE. CDR3 length: 15 residues. V gave up 2 bases and J gave up 5 bases; unmatched junction bases: 0. This CDR3 is CASSVGLAGGETQYF. CDR3 DNA sequence: TGTGCCAGCAGCGTGGGACTAGCGGGGGGGGAGACCCAGTACTTC. The variable domain in full, completed from reference TRBV9 and TRBJ2-5, reads DSGVTQTPKHLITATGQRVTLRCSPRSGDLSVYWYQQSLDQGLQFLIQYYNGEERAKGNILERFSAQQFPDLHSELNLSSLELGDSALYFCASSVGLAGGETQYFGPGTRLLVL.

The V call is TRBV7-9, the J call TRBJ2-7; the D gene is possibly TRBD1 (5 bases). V was pared by 2 bases and J by 4 bases, with 12 bases between. There are 14 residues in the CDR3. Per germline, CDR1 SEHNR and CDR2 FQNEAQ (reference sequence). DNA for the CDR3: TGTGCCAGCAGCTTACAGGGCGCCCTATACGAGCAGTACTTC. It translates to CASSLQGALYEQYF.

The chain uses TRBV6-1 and TRBJ1-5, with 7 bases fitting TRBD1. The germline V gene encodes CDR1 MNHNS and CDR2 SASEGT. The CDR3 has 14 residues. The V and J ends lost 4 bases and 6 bases, in that order; junction bases with no gene match: 6. CDR3 residues: CASSGEGGTQPQHF. The CDR3 region has the DNA TGTGCCAGCAGTGGAGAAGGGGGCACTCAGCCCCAGCATTTT.

This chain uses TRBV7-9 with TRBJ2-2; tentative D call: TRBD2 (7 bases). Trimming pared 4 bases from V and 2 bases from J, leaving 11 bases between. Germline assignment: CDR1 SEHNR and CDR2 FQNEAQ (reference sequence). The CDR3 length is 15 residues. The CDR3 is CASSSWGGNTGELFF. CDR3 DNA: TGTGCCAGCAGCTCTTGGGGGGGCAACACCGGGGAGCTGTTTTTT. Combining the CDR3 with reference TRBV7-9 and TRBJ2-2 gives the whole variable domain DTGVSQNPRHKITKRGQNVTFRCDPISEHNRLYWYRQTLGQGPEFLTYFQNEAQLEKSRLLSDRFSAERPKGSFSTLEIQRTEQGDSAMYLCASSSWGGNTGELFFGEGSRLTVL.

This clone was recorded only once. The sample has other DNA sequences that encode this CDR3 too. This chain links TRBV7-2 with TRBJ1-5, with D unclear. V lost 2 bases and J lost 0, with 8 bases in between. CDR1 and CDR2 (germline): SGHTA, FQGNSA. The CDR3 runs 15 residues. CDR3: CASSLTGNSNQPQHF. In DNA, the CDR3 is TGTGCCAGCAGCTTAACGGGTAATAGCAATCAGCCCCAGCATTTT.

This chain joins TRBV7-2 and TRBJ2-1, with a tentative D call TRBD2 (5 bases). This CDR3 has 12 residues. V was clipped by 5 bases and J by 6 bases, with 8 bases between them. CDR1 SGHTA and CDR2 FQGNSA come from the germline V gene. CDR3: CASSRSGNEQFF. The CDR3 bases are TGTGCCAGCAGCCGAAGCGGCAATGAGCAGTTCTTC. Based on the CDR3 plus reference TRBV7-2 and TRBJ2-1, the full variable domain is GAGVSQSPSNKVTEKGKDVELRCDPISGHTALYWYRQSLGQGLEFLIYFQGNSAPDKSGLPSDRFSAERTGGSVSTLTIQRTQQEDSAVYLCASSRSGNEQFFGPGTRLTVL.

This clone was detected a few times. The genes are TRBV27 and TRBJ2-3, with 8 bases matching TRBD1. CDR3 length: 15 residues. CDR1 and CDR2 (germline): MNHEY, SMNVEV (reference sequence). V was clipped by 6 bases and J by 2 bases; unmatched bases: 7. The CDR3 here is CASSSRDRLTDTQYF. CDR3 DNA: TGTGCCAGCAGCTCGCGGGACAGGCTCACAGATACGCAGTATTTT.

This sequence joins TRBV5-4 and TRBJ1-2; no clear D. This CDR3 has 14 residues. Germline V gene lookup returns CDR1 SGHNT and CDR2 YYREEE (reference sequence). Trimming cost V 8 bases and J 6 bases, with 20 bases left between them. The CDR3 sequence: CASREPLQYDGYTF. The CDR3, as DNA: TGTGCCAGTCGAGAGCCCCTCCAATATGATGGCTACACCTTC.

The chain has TRBV2 and TRBJ2-1; 11 bases fit TRBD2. CDR1 and CDR2 (germline): SNHLY, FYNNEI. The CDR3 covers 15 residues. V lost 6 bases and J lost 5; bases outside the gene matches: 6. CDR3 residues: CASSRRGLADNEQFF. The CDR3 DNA is TGTGCCAGCAGCCGTCGGGGACTAGCGGACAATGAGCAGTTCTTC.

The chain combines TRBV10-3 with TRBJ2-7, with TRBD1 as a possible D gene (6 bases). CDR1 ENHRY and CDR2 SYGVKD come from the germline V gene. Trimming removed 5 bases at V and 0 bases at J, with 11 bases between. The CDR3 is made up of 14 amino acids. The CDR3 is CAISFGTSSYEQYF. The CDR3 DNA reads TGTGCCATCAGTTTCGGGACATCCTCCTACGAGCAGTACTTC.

The genes are TRBV18 and TRBJ2-6, with 7 bases fitting TRBD1. The CDR3 sequence is 19 residues long. Trimming took 5 bases from V and 0 from J; bases not matched to a gene: 13. Germline CDR1 and CDR2: KGHSH and LQKENI. CDR3 loop: CASSSRTGPAFSGANVLTF. The CDR3 nucleotides are TGTGCCAGCTCATCCCGGACAGGACCTGCTTTCTCTGGGGCCAACGTCCTGACTTTC.

The rearrangement links TRBV14 to TRBJ1-3, with D unclear. This CDR3 is built from 14 residues. Germline V gene lookup returns CDR1 SGHDN and CDR2 FVKESK. Between the trimmed V and J ends, which lost 4 bases and 4 bases, there was a span of 11 bases. The chain's CDR3 is CASSPRSGGNTIYF. As DNA, the CDR3 is TGTGCCAGCAGCCCCAGGTCTGGGGGAAACACCATATATTTT. Full variable domain (remainder filled in from reference TRBV14 and TRBJ1-3): EAGVTQFPSHSVIEKGQTVTLRCDPISGHDNLYWYRRVMGKEIKFLLHFVKESKQDESGMPNNRFLAERTGGTYSTLKVQPAELEDSGVYFCASSPRSGGNTIYFGEGSWLTVV.

This clone was seen a handful of times. The chain links TRBV5-1 to TRBJ1-1; D is undetermined. The V gene lost 9 bases and the J gene lost 0 bases, with 15 bases spanning the gap. Germline loops: CDR1 SGHRS, CDR2 YFSETQ. CDR3 length: 14 amino acids. Here the CDR3 reads CATSFDTLNTEAFF. CDR3 bases: TGCGCCACCTCATTCGACACACTGAACACTGAAGCTTTCTTT.

This clone was recorded a few times. CDR3 protein: CASSPPGGRAPEQYF. For the CDR3, the DNA is TGTGCCAGCAGCCCCCCGGGGGGGCGCGCGCCAGAGCAGTACTTC. The rearrangement links TRBV7-9 to TRBJ2-7; 8 bases agree with TRBD2. This CDR3 comprises 15 residues. The ends lost 5 bases at V and 7 bases at J; junction bases unmatched: 13. Per the germline V gene, CDR1 is SEHNR and CDR2 is FQNEAQ (reference sequence).

The chain combines TRBV6-1 with TRBJ2-7; a weak D match, TRBD1 (6 bases). The CDR3 has 13 residues. CDR1 is MNHNS and CDR2 is SASEGT in the germline V gene. V dropped 7 bases and J dropped 2 bases, with 12 bases sitting between them. In DNA form, the CDR3 reads TGTGCCAGCACCCGACAGGAGCCCTACGAGCAGTACTTC. As protein: CASTRQEPYEQYF.